This T cell receptor (beta chain) came from a study of cytomegalovirus exposure and HLA in healthy donors. Findings of the study overall: A later analysis reportedly found that, within productive TCRs, an Asian-associated ancestry cluster had fewer N-insertions than the mean observed across the approximately 700 donors.

PCR involved 60 Vbeta and 13 Jbeta primers. Per the study methods: In a later analysis, 8.5 million to 14 million of 65 million to 90 million unique beta chains occurred in at least two donors. Sequencing used immunoSEQ multiplex PCR; TCRdb keeps in-frame clones, though not all of them. The V and J calls and clone size were taken over from that table, and D and trimming were inferred from the DNA. This sample has fewer than 350,000 clones, with about 90% found just once. V lost 3 bases, J lost 2 bases, and 23 bases lay in between. The CDR3 is 18 amino acids. To note about this clone: Its antigen is currently unknown.

The sequencing input was PBMCs. The V call is TRBV23-1, the J call TRBJ2-7; D is possibly TRBD1 (6 bases). TRBV23-1 is an ORF for which the function is uncertain. This TCR was recovered from a woman between 18 and 29 years old in good health and CMV-seronegative. The DNA of the CDR3 is TGCGCCAGCAGTCATACTCCCCGGACACAGGGAACGCCCTACGAGCAGTACTTC. It translates to CASSHTPRTQGTPYEQYF.